One sample yielded the 20 T cell receptor beta chains listed below, sequenced in a study of spatial heterogeneity in lung cancer. Findings and limits, study-wide: Tracking of tumor mutation counts was seen in expanded intratumoral alpha and beta TCR counts.

Time point reported: sample taken at primary tumor resection. Which antigens these TCRs recognize remains unknown. TCRdb itself ran the 5' RACE reads through MiXCR, one entry per CDR3 protein. Of 5,500 to 7,500 distinct CDR3 sequences listed, around 12% are singletons. The sequencing here drew on lung tumor tissue, taken at surgery. The receptors were gathered from a male donor with early-stage non-small cell lung cancer.

Many counts were recorded for this clonotype. Compared with germline, one end of the junction differs, possibly owing to a read error. The chain couples TRBV27 to TRBJ2-5; D possibly uses TRBD1 or TRBD2 (5 bases each). Germline CDR1 reads MNHEY; CDR2 reads SMNVEV (reference sequence). The CDR3 extends over 13 amino acids. For the CDR3, the DNA is TGTGCCAGCAGTCCCATCGATGGGACCCTCCCGGACTTC. This sequence encodes CASSPIDGTLPDF.

Here the CDR3 DNA reads TGCGCCAGCAGCGGCAGCGGGAGGGCCGGGACAGATACGCAGTATTTT. This encodes CASSGSGRAGTDTQYF. The rearrangement joins TRBV5-1 to TRBJ2-3; 10 nucleotides match TRBD2. The CDR3 extends over 16 amino acids. The germline gives CDR1 SGHRS, CDR2 YFSETQ. V lost 4 bases to trimming and J lost 3 bases; unmatched junction nucleotides: 8.

This clonotype was observed at least ten times. V usage is TRBV12-3 or TRBV12-4 and J usage is TRBJ1-5; 7 nucleotides line up with TRBD1. The CDR3 extends over 13 amino acids. V shed 3 bases, J shed 14 bases, and the junction held 10 bases outside the gene matches. CDR3 in amino acids: CASSLTGSGQEHF. CDR3 sequence (DNA): TGTGCCAGCAGTTTGACAGGGTCAGGGCAGGAGCATTTT.

This clonotype came up a few times. J is TRBJ2-5 and V is TRBV7-9, with 9 bases fitting TRBD2. After removal of 5 bases from V and 5 bases from J, the junction contained 6 bases not matched to a gene. Germline assignment: CDR1 SEHNR and CDR2 FQNEAQ (reference sequence). CDR3 length: 14 residues. CDR3 DNA sequence: TGTGCCAGCAGCCCTTGGACTAGCGAGGAGACCCAGTACTTC. Translated: CASSPWTSEETQYF. Complete variable domain (other parts from reference TRBV7-9 and TRBJ2-5): DTGVSQNPRHKITKRGQNVTFRCDPISEHNRLYWYRQTLGQGPEFLTYFQNEAQLEKSRLLSDRFSAERPKGSFSTLEIQRTEQGDSAMYLCASSPWTSEETQYFGPGTRLLVL.

This clonotype was observed many times. The rearrangement links TRBV2 to TRBJ2-7, with 8 positions matching TRBD1. The length of the CDR3 is 14 residues. Germline CDR1 SNHLY, CDR2 FYNNEI. V shed 5 bases and J 3 bases; nucleotides not matched to a gene: 6. Here the CDR3 reads CASSRTGLGYEQYF. The DNA of the CDR3 is TGTGCCAGCAGTCGGACAGGGTTGGGCTACGAGCAGTACTTC. Full variable domain (remainder filled in from reference TRBV2 and TRBJ2-7): EPEVTQTPSHQVTQMGQEVILRCVPISNHLYFYWYRQILGQKVEFLVSFYNNEISEKSEIFDDQFSVERPDGSNFTLKIRSTKLEDSAMYFCASSRTGLGYEQYFGPGTRLTVT.

This clonotype has ten or more counts. The CDR3 is CASSLAYGSSYEQYF. The CDR3 DNA is TGCGCCAGCAGCTTGGCCTACGGGAGCTCCTACGAGCAGTACTTC. The gene calls are TRBV5-1 and TRBJ2-7; maybe TRBD2 (6 bases). The CDR3 spans 15 residues. Looked up from germline, CDR1 is SGHRS and CDR2 is YFSETQ. V was shortened by 0 bases and J by 0 bases, with 10 bases between the two germline ends.

This clonotype is classed as medium-sized. The chain recombines TRBV5-1 with TRBJ2-5, with D uncertain. The CDR3 sequence is 11 residues long. Deletions cut 5 bases from V and 3 bases from J, with 5 bases between. Germline CDR1 and CDR2: SGHRS and YFSETQ. The CDR3 sequence is CASRKEETQYF. The CDR3 DNA reads as TGCGCCAGCAGGAAAGAAGAGACCCAGTACTTC.

This clonotype was observed at least ten times. This chain connects TRBV3-1 to TRBJ2-3; TRBD2 aligns across 9 bases. The CDR3 consists of 19 residues. CDR1 LGHDT and CDR2 YNNKEL come from the germline V gene (reference sequence). J was trimmed by 5 bases and V by 0 bases; bases with no gene match: 15. This chain's CDR3 is CASSQEVKREDPSGDTQYF. CDR3 nucleotide sequence: TGTGCCAGCAGCCAAGAAGTCAAGCGGGAGGACCCGTCCGGAGATACGCAGTATTTT.

As DNA, the CDR3 is TGTGCCAGCAGCTCGGGACAGCCTAATTCACCCCTCCACTTT. It codes for CASSSGQPNSPLHF. The chain joins TRBV12-3 or TRBV12-4 to TRBJ1-6, with 7 nucleotides matching TRBD1. Trimming took 6 bases from V and 6 from J; bases not matched to a gene: 5. The CDR3 length is 14 residues.

This clonotype has a count of ten or more. The rearrangement links TRBV12-3 or TRBV12-4 to TRBJ2-4; D call uncertain. V was clipped by 8 bases and J by 9 bases, with 14 bases between them. This CDR3 has 12 amino acids. CDR3 region: CASSASGVIQYF. DNA of the CDR3: TGTGCCAGCTCCGCCAGTGGGGTCATTCAGTACTTC.

Details on this clonotype: A much larger clone differs from this one at a single base, so this may be a read error. The chain has TRBV27 and TRBJ2-7, with no clear D. Germline CDR1 and CDR2: MNHEY and SMNVEV (reference sequence). The CDR3 consists of 10 residues. The CDR3 here is CASGKTGPTF. CDR3 DNA: TGTGCCAGCGGCAAGACCGGGCCCACTTTC.

This clonotype was counted ten times or more. In DNA form, the CDR3 reads TGTGCCAGCAGCGGGGACACGAACACTGAAGCTTTCTTT. Its translation is CASSGDTNTEAFF. The rearrangement joins TRBV2 to TRBJ1-1; maybe TRBD1 (6 bases). CDR3 length equals 13 residues. Germline values: CDR1 SNHLY, CDR2 FYNNEI. The germline V and J ends were trimmed by 6 bases and 1 base, with 9 bases remaining between them.

V is TRBV6-2 or TRBV6-3 and J is TRBJ2-7; no clear D. Germline lookup yields CDR1 MNHEY and CDR2 SVGEGT. Between the trimmed V and J ends, which lost 2 bases and 6 bases, there was a span of 8 bases. The CDR3 runs to 12 residues. The CDR3 sequence is CASSYQVGEQYF. The CDR3, as DNA: TGTGCCAGCAGTTACCAGGTGGGCGAGCAGTACTTC.

Ten or more counts support this clonotype. The J gene is TRBJ2-6, the V gene TRBV6-5, with 10 bases identical to TRBD1. The CDR3 runs to 17 residues. The germline CDR1 and CDR2 sequences are MNHEY and SVGAGI. The V segment lost 5 bases and the J segment 1 base; nucleotides outside the gene matches: 5. This CDR3 reads CASSRGTGVSGANVLTF. The CDR3 nucleotides read TGTGCCAGCAGTCGCGGGACAGGGGTATCTGGGGCCAACGTCCTGACTTTC.

The chain couples TRBV6-5 to TRBJ2-7, with TRBD2 identical over 14 bases. The germline CDR1 and CDR2 sequences are MNHEY and SVGAGI. The CDR3 has 16 amino acids. The V segment lost 6 bases and the J segment 3 bases; nucleotides outside the gene matches: 7. The chain's CDR3 is CASSIGTSGSHYEQYF. The CDR3 DNA reads as TGTGCCAGCAGCATCGGGACTAGCGGGAGTCACTACGAGCAGTACTTC.

The chain joins TRBV29-1 to TRBJ2-7; 10 bases fit TRBD1. Germline CDR1 and CDR2: SQVTM and ANQGSEA. V gave up 5 bases and J gave up 4 bases; unmatched junction bases: 8. This CDR3 comprises 14 residues. This chain's CDR3 is CSVSAGTGAYEQYF. CDR3 nucleotide sequence: TGCAGCGTTTCAGCCGGGACAGGGGCTTACGAGCAGTACTTC.

In its sample, this clonotype is medium-sized. This chain connects TRBV7-2 to TRBJ1-1; 7 bases fit TRBD1. The germline V gene encodes CDR1 SGHTA and CDR2 FQGNSA. After removal of 5 bases from V and 1 base from J, the junction contained 7 bases not matched to a gene. This CDR3 region has 15 residues. The CDR3: CASSPREGANTEAFF. CDR3 sequence (DNA): TGTGCCAGCAGCCCCCGGGAGGGGGCGAACACTGAAGCTTTCTTT.

This clonotype is classed as medium-sized (0.01 to 0.1%). The rearrangement uses TRBV5-1 and TRBJ2-1; D is uncertain. V was trimmed by 3 bases and J by 0 bases, leaving 4 bases between them. Germline V CDR1 and CDR2: SGHRS, YFSETQ. CDR3 size: 13 residues. CDR3 DNA sequence: TGCGCCAGCAGCTACAGCTCCTACAATGAGCAGTTCTTC. As protein: CASSYSSYNEQFF.

This clonotype is medium-sized in the sample. The chain couples TRBV5-1 to TRBJ2-3, with unresolved D. Germline CDR1 is SGHRS and CDR2 is YFSETQ. Trimming took off 6 bases at V and 6 bases at J, with 14 bases between the two ends. The length of the CDR3 is 13 residues. CDR3 sequence reads: CASTLAGVDTQYF. CDR3 nucleotide sequence: TGCGCCAGCACCCTGGCTGGGGTCGATACGCAGTATTTT.

This clonotype was counted ten times or more. The chain joins TRBV6-5 to TRBJ2-6; 7 nucleotides agree with TRBD2. Germline loops: CDR1 MNHEY, CDR2 SVGAGI. With V trimmed by 5 bases and J by 0 bases, 16 bases remained unmatched. The CDR3 length is 20 residues. CDR3 DNA: TGTGCCAGCAGTCATCGGCGGGGGTCTGGGGCTACCTCTGGGGCCAACGTCCTGACTTTC. It yields the protein CASSHRRGSGATSGANVLTF.